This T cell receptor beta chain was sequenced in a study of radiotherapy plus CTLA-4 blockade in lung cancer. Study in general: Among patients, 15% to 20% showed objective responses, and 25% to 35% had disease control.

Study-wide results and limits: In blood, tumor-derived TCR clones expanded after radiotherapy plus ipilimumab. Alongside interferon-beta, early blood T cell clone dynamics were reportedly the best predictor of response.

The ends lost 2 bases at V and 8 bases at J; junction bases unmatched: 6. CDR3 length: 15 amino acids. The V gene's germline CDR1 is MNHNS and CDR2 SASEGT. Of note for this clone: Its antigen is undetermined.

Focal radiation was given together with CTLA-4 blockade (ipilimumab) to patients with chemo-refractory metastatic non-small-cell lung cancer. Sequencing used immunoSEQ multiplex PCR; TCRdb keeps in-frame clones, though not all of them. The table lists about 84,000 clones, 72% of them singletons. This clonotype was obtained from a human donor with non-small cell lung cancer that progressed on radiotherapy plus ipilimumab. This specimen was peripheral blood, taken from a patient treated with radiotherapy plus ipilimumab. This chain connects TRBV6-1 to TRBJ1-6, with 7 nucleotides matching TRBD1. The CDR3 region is CASSEFQGGDSPLHF. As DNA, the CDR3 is TGTGCCAGCAGTGAATTCCAGGGGGGCGATTCACCCCTCCACTTT.